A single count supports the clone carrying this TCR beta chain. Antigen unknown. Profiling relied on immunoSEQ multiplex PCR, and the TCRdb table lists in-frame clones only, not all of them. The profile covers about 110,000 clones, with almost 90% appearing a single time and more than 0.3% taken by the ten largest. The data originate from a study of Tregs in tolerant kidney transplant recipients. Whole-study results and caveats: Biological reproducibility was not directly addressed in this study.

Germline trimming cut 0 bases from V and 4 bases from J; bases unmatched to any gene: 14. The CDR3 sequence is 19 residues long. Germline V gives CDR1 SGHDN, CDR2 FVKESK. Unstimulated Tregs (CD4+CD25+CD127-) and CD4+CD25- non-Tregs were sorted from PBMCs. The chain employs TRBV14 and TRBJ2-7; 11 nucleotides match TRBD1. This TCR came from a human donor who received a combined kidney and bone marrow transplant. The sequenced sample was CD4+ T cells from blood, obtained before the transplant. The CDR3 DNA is TGTGCCAGCAGCCAAGAAATCCGACCCTGGGACAGGGGGGCGTACGAGCAGTACTTC. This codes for CASSQEIRPWDRGAYEQYF.